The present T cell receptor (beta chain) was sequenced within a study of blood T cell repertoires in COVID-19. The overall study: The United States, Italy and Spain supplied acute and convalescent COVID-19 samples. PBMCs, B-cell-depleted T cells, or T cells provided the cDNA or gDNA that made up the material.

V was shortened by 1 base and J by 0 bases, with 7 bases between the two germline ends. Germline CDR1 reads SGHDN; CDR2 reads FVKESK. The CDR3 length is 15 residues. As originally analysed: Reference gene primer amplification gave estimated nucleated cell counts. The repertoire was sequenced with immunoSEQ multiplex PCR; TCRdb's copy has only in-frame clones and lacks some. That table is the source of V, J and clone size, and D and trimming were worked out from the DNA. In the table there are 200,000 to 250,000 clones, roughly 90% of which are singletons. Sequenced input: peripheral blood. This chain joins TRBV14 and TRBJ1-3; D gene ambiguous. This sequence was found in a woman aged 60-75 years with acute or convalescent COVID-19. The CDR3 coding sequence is TGTGCCAGCAGCCAAGTTCCAGGCTCTGGAAACACCATATATTTT. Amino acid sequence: CASSQVPGSGNTIYF.